A selection of T cell receptor beta chains follows, all from one sample in a study of OX40 agonist ivuxolimab in advanced cancers. Profiled with immunoSEQ multiplex PCR; TCRdb holds only in-frame clones, not every one. The repertoire has about 61,000 clones, approximately 81% of them found once; the top ten carry around 0.52%. The material sequenced was CD4+ or CD8+ T cells sorted from blood, taken in a trial of the OX40 agonist ivuxolimab. The receptors were sampled from an adult with an advanced solid tumor such as melanoma, head and neck, liver or kidney cancer. Both conserved end residues are part of each CDR3. A D gene is named only where the DNA matches it firmly. Size is omitted from some rows. Given values are once, few, many or a class for expanded clones.

V	D	size	J	CDR3	DNA
TRBV11-2	.	.	TRBJ2-7	CASSLEGVGSEQYF	TGTGCCAGCAGCTTAGAGGGCGTAGGGTCCGAGCAGTACTTC
TRBV5-1	TRBD1	.	TRBJ1-2	CASNPQTHNRGTNYGYTF	TGCGCCAGCAACCCGCAGACCCACAACAGGGGGACTAACTATGGCTACACCTTC
TRBV5-1	TRBD1	.	TRBJ2-3	CASSWGQGPDTQYF	TGCGCCAGCAGCTGGGGACAGGGGCCAGATACGCAGTATTTT
TRBV5-8	TRBD2	.	TRBJ2-5	CASSPGLAGPQETQYF	TGTGCCAGCAGCCCCGGACTAGCGGGCCCCCAAGAGACCCAGTACTTC
TRBV14	.	.	TRBJ1-2	CASGWTDYGYTF	TGTGCCAGCGGATGGACAGACTATGGCTACACCTTC
TRBV27	.	.	TRBJ2-7	CASSFQVFHEQYF	TGTGCCAGCAGTTTTCAGGTTTTCCACGAGCAGTACTTC
TRBV5-4	.	.	TRBJ2-1	CASLDLVAANSYNEQFF	TGTGCCAGCTTGGATCTTGTAGCGGCAAACTCCTACAATGAGCAGTTCTTC
TRBV15	.	.	TRBJ2-3	CATSRGGGITDTQYF	TGTGCCACCAGCAGAGGCGGAGGGATCACAGATACGCAGTATTTT
TRBV5-1	TRBD2	.	TRBJ2-1	CASSLAWSGTSGSPYEQFF	TGCGCCAGCAGCTTGGCTTGGTCGGGGACTAGCGGGAGTCCATATGAGCAGTTCTTC
TRBV9	.	.	TRBJ2-5	CASSPQLDRGETQYF	TGTGCCAGCAGCCCACAACTCGACCGGGGAGAGACCCAGTACTTC
TRBV6-6	.	once	TRBJ2-5	CASSYRAARKETQYF	TGTGCCAGCAGTTACCGGGCAGCGCGGAAAGAGACCCAGTACTTC
TRBV11-3	.	.	TRBJ2-5	CASSLVPGSETQYF	TGTGCCAGCAGCTTAGTCCCCGGGTCGGAGACCCAGTACTTC
TRBV7-3	TRBD1	.	TRBJ1-1	CASSLSTGGEGEAFF	TGTGCCAGCAGCCTCTCGACAGGGGGCGAGGGTGAAGCTTTCTTT
TRBV6-5	TRBD1	.	TRBJ2-3	CATEDRATDTQYF	TGTGCCACCGAGGACAGGGCGACAGATACGCAGTATTTT
TRBV19	.	once	TRBJ1-5	CAAGYDQPQHF	TGTGCCGCGGGATATGATCAGCCCCAGCATTTT
TRBV2	TRBD1	.	TRBJ1-5	CASSEFGTGGNQPQHF	TGTGCCAGCAGTGAATTCGGGACAGGCGGGAATCAGCCCCAGCATTTT
TRBV28	TRBD2	.	TRBJ2-1	CASSLVNSGRREFF	TGTGCCAGCAGTTTAGTAAATAGCGGGAGGAGGGAGTTCTTC
TRBV7-8	TRBD1	few	TRBJ2-2	CASSPRTGGGTGELFF	TGTGCCAGCAGCCCCCGGACAGGGGGGGGAACCGGGGAGCTGTTTTTT
TRBV5-4	TRBD1	.	TRBJ1-3	CASSLDRGGNTIYF	TGTGCCAGCAGCTTAGACAGGGGAGGAAACACCATATATTTT
TRBV9	.	.	TRBJ1-1	CASTPTLGWMNTEAFF	TGTGCCAGCACCCCAACTTTAGGATGGATGAACACTGAAGCTTTCTTT
TRBV6-1	.	.	TRBJ1-4	CASTDGGSDEKLFF	TGTGCCAGCACCGATGGGGGAAGTGATGAAAAACTGTTTTTT
TRBV7-6	.	.	TRBJ1-2	CASSSIPPRAIYGYTF	TGTGCCAGCAGCTCAATACCCCCCAGGGCTATCTATGGCTACACCTTC
TRBV14	TRBD1	.	TRBJ2-2	CASSSQGPDTGELFF	TGTGCCAGCAGCTCACAGGGGCCGGACACCGGGGAGCTGTTTTTT
TRBV15	.	.	TRBJ1-2	CATSREATDGYGYTF	TGTGCCACCAGCAGAGAGGCGACGGATGGTTATGGCTACACCTTC
TRBV6-1	.	.	TRBJ1-2	CASSESNYGYTF	TGTGCCAGCAGTGAGAGTAACTATGGCTACACCTTC
TRBV9	.	.	TRBJ2-3	CASSADRTSTDTQYF	TGTGCCAGCAGCGCCGACAGAACTAGCACAGATACGCAGTATTTT
TRBV5-6	.	once	TRBJ2-7	CASSLGQTNYEQYF	TGTGCCAGCAGCTTGGGACAGACTAACTACGAGCAGTACTTC
TRBV7-8	TRBD1	.	TRBJ2-2	CASSSRQGQAGELFF	TGTGCCAGCAGCTCACGACAGGGTCAAGCCGGGGAGCTGTTTTTT
TRBV27	TRBD1	.	TRBJ1-1	CASMGTGGGTEAFF	TGTGCCAGCATGGGGACAGGGGGAGGAACTGAAGCTTTCTTT
TRBV2	.	.	TRBJ2-5	CASTRQREAQYF	TGTGCCAGCACGAGACAGAGGGAGGCCCAGTACTTC
TRBV5-1	TRBD2	.	TRBJ2-2	CASSLITSGRNTGELFF	TGCGCCAGCAGCTTAATTACTAGCGGGCGAAACACCGGGGAGCTGTTTTTT
TRBV19	.	.	TRBJ2-2	CASSPRGSGGGTGELFF	TGTGCCAGTAGTCCTCGTGGAAGCGGAGGTGGGACCGGGGAGCTGTTTTTT
TRBV5-6	.	.	TRBJ1-5	CASSSMRRYSNQPQHF	TGTGCCAGCAGCTCCATGCGACGGTATAGCAATCAGCCCCAGCATTTT
TRBV5-6	.	.	TRBJ2-3	CASSLVRVRADTQYF	TGTGCCAGCAGCTTGGTGCGGGTAAGGGCAGATACGCAGTATTTT
TRBV28	TRBD2	once	TRBJ2-5	CASRSGLAGGETQYF	TGTGCCAGCAGGTCGGGACTAGCGGGAGGTGAGACCCAGTACTTC
TRBV29-1	.	.	TRBJ1-4	CSGQEGDGEKLFF	TGCAGCGGACAGGAGGGGGACGGTGAAAAACTGTTTTTT
TRBV18	.	.	TRBJ2-5	CASSPKGGGETQYF	TGTGCCAGCTCACCAAAAGGCGGAGGCGAGACCCAGTACTTC
TRBV7-8	TRBD1	.	TRBJ1-2	CASSPGTGTYGYTF	TGTGCCAGCAGCCCCGGGACAGGGACCTATGGCTACACCTTC
TRBV6-1	TRBD2	.	TRBJ2-1	CASSEPGLAGGRNEQFF	TGTGCCAGCAGTGAGCCGGGACTAGCGGGAGGGAGGAATGAGCAGTTCTTC
TRBV4-2	.	few	TRBJ1-2	CASSPIWDFNAGYGYTF	TGTGCCAGCAGCCCCATCTGGGATTTCAATGCAGGCTATGGCTACACCTTC
TRBV20-1	.	.	TRBJ1-2	CSARVERGYTF	TGCAGTGCTAGAGTGGAGCGGGGCTACACCTTC
TRBV10-1	.	.	TRBJ2-1	CASSESGISYNEQFF	TGCGCCAGCAGTGAGTCAGGGATCTCCTACAATGAGCAGTTCTTC
TRBV28	.	.	TRBJ1-2	CASSLGADRRGYGYTF	TGTGCCAGCAGTTTAGGGGCCGACAGGAGGGGCTATGGCTACACCTTC
TRBV7-9	TRBD1	.	TRBJ2-4	CASSLGGTGVKNIQYF	TGTGCCAGCAGCTTAGGAGGGACAGGGGTCAAAAACATTCAGTACTTC
TRBV7-2	.	few	TRBJ1-2	CASSLAGNYGYTF	TGTGCCAGCAGCTTGGCAGGGAACTATGGCTACACCTTC
TRBV30	.	.	TRBJ1-2	CAWSQVEYNGYTF	TGTGCCTGGAGCCAGGTGGAATACAATGGCTACACCTTC
TRBV7-2	.	.	TRBJ2-3	CASSSGVAASPDTQYF	TGTGCCAGCAGCTCCGGGGTAGCGGCTAGCCCAGATACGCAGTATTTT
TRBV9	TRBD2	.	TRBJ2-5	CASSVGSGRRGQETQYF	TGTGCCAGCAGCGTAGGTAGCGGGAGGAGAGGCCAAGAGACCCAGTACTTC
TRBV27	TRBD1	.	TRBJ1-5	CASRRNDRESAQHF	TGTGCCAGCAGGCGAAATGACAGGGAATCAGCCCAGCATTTT
TRBV4-1	TRBD1	once	TRBJ1-4	CASSRTTWDRGVNEKLFF	TGCGCCAGCAGCCGGACTACTTGGGACAGGGGGGTTAATGAAAAACTGTTTTTT
TRBV7-3	TRBD2	once	TRBJ2-1	CASSLLAGEFREQFF	TGTGCCAGCAGCCTACTAGCGGGAGAGTTCAGGGAGCAGTTCTTC
TRBV11-3	.	.	TRBJ2-2	CASSSDGTGELFF	TGTGCCAGCAGCTCGGACGGGACCGGGGAGCTGTTTTTT
TRBV6-5	.	.	TRBJ1-2	CASSYKGEGYTF	TGTGCCAGCAGTTACAAGGGGGAAGGCTACACCTTC
TRBV7-2	.	.	TRBJ1-5	CASSLGRSDSNQPQHF	TGTGCCAGCAGCTTAGGGCGGTCGGATAGCAATCAGCCCCAGCATTTT
TRBV23-1	TRBD1	.	TRBJ2-7	CASSRWDRIYEQYF	TGCGCCAGCAGTCGCTGGGACAGAATCTACGAGCAGTACTTC